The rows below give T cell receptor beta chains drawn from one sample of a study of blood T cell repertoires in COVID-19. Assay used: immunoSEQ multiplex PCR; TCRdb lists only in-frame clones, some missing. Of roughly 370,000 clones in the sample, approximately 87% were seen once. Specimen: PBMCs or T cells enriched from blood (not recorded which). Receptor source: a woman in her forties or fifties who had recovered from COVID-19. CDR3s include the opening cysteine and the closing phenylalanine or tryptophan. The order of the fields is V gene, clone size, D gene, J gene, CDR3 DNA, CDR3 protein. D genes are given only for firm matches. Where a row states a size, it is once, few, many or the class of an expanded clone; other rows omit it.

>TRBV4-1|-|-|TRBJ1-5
TGCGCCAGCAGCCAAGATCCTTTGCGGCCCCAGCATTTT
CASSQDPLRPQHF
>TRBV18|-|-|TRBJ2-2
TGTGCCAGCTCACCACGGCAGGCGAACACCGGGGAGCTGTTTTTT
CASSPRQANTGELFF
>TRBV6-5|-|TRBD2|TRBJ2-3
TGTGCCAGCAACCGCGCGGGGGGACGCACAGATACGCAGTATTTT
CASNRAGGRTDTQYF
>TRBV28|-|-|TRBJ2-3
TGTGCCAGCAGTTACGACAGTTCTAGCACAGATACGCAGTATTTT
CASSYDSSSTDTQYF
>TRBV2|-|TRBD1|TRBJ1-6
TGTGCCAGCAGAACAGGGGGCCGGGCGGAAAATTCACCCCTCCACTTT
CASRTGGRAENSPLHF
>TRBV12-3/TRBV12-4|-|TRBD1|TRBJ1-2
TGTGCCAGCAGTCAACAGGGGGACTATGGCTACACCTTC
CASSQQGDYGYTF
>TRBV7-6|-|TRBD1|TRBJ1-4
TGTGCCAGCAGCTTCCGGGACAGGGATGAAAAACTGTTTTTT
CASSFRDRDEKLFF
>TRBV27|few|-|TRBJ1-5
TGTGCCAGCAGTTCCCTAATATCCGGACAGAACAATCAGCCCCAGCATTTT
CASSSLISGQNNQPQHF
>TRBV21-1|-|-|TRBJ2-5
TGTGCCAGCCCCAGAAGCGGGGGAATGTGGAAAGAGACCCAGTACTTC
CASPRSGGMWKETQYF
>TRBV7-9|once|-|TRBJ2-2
TGTGCCAGCAGCTTGGGGGCAGGTCCTACCCTAACCGGGGAGCTGTTTTTT
CASSLGAGPTLTGELFF
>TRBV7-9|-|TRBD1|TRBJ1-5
TGTGCCAGCAGCCAGGACAGGGGGCCCCAGCATTTT
CASSQDRGPQHF
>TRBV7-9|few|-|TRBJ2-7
TGTGCCAGCGCGGGGCGGGGACTCTCCTACGAGCAGTACTTC
CASAGRGLSYEQYF
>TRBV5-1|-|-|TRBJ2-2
TGCGCCAGCAGCGACGGACGCCGGGGAACCGGGGAGCTGTTTTTT
CASSDGRRGTGELFF
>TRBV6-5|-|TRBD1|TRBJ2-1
TGTGCCAGCAGTTCCACCCGACAGGGGTACAATGAGCAGTTCTTC
CASSSTRQGYNEQFF
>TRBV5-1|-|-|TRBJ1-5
TGCGCCAGCAGCTTGGGGACAGGCAATCAGCCCCAGCATTTT
CASSLGTGNQPQHF
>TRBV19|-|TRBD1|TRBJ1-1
TGTGCCAGTGGGGACAGGGGCCCCTCGGTGAACACTGAAGCTTTCTTT
CASGDRGPSVNTEAFF
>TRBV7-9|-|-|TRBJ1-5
TGTGCCAGCAGCTTGTCTGGGCAGGGAATCAATCAGCCCCAGCATTTT
CASSLSGQGINQPQHF
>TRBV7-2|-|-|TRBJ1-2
TGTGCCAGCAGCTTTTGGGAGAGGGAGTTCTATGGCTACACCTTC
CASSFWEREFYGYTF
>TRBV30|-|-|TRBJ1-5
TGTGCCTGGGGGGGGCCGGATAGCAATCAGCCCCAGCATTTT
CAWGGPDSNQPQHF
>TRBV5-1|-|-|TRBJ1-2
TGCGCCAGCAGCCTAGGGGATAGGGCTAACTATGGCTACACCTTC
CASSLGDRANYGYTF
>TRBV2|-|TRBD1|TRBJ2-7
TGTGCCAGCAAAACAGGGGGCAACGAGCAGTACTTC
CASKTGGNEQYF
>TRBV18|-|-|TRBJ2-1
TGTGCCAGCTCACCATCAGCCGTGGGTGGAGGGGTGGAGCAGTTCTTC
CASSPSAVGGGVEQFF
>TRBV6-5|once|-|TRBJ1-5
TGTGCCAGCAGTTACGGAGGAGGTTGGGATCAGCCCCAGCATTTT
CASSYGGGWDQPQHF
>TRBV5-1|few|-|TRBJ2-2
TGCGCCAGCAGCTTGGACAGGGTGAACACCGGGGAGCTGTTTTTT
CASSLDRVNTGELFF
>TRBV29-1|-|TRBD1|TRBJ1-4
TGCAGCGTTGAAACCGGGACAGGGGGAGGTGAAAAACTGTTTTTT
CSVETGTGGGEKLFF
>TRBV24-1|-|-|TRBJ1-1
TGTGCCACCACTCTGTGTGGGGCAGGCGACATGAACACTGAAGCTTTCTTT
CATTLCGAGDMNTEAFF
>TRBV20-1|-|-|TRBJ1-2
TGCAGTGTGAAGACTAAGGATGGCTACACCTTC
CSVKTKDGYTF
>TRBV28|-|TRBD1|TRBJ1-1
TGTGCCAGCAGTACCCCGAGACAGGGGATCACTGAAGCTTTCTTT
CASSTPRQGITEAFF
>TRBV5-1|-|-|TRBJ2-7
TGCGCCAGCAGCCCTTACCCGGGGGCCTACGAGCAGTACTTC
CASSPYPGAYEQYF
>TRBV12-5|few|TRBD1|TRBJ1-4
TGTGCTAGTGGTTCGGGGACAGGGACTGAAAAACTGTTTTTT
CASGSGTGTEKLFF
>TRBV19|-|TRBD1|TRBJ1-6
TGTGCCAGTAGTGGGGGACAGATCAAGAATTCACCCCTCCACTTT
CASSGGQIKNSPLHF
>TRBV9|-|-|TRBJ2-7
TGTGCCAGCAGCGTAGGGTGGGGCGAATTTGTATACGAGCAGTACTTC
CASSVGWGEFVYEQYF
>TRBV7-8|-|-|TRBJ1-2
TGTGCCAGCAGCCCGAGGGGGACGTCAATGAAAGGCTACACCTTC
CASSPRGTSMKGYTF
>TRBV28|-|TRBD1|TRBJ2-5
TGTGCCAGCAGAAATGACAGGGAAGAGACCCAGTACTTC
CASRNDREETQYF
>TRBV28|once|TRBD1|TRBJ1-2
TGTGCCAGCAGTTTAAACAGGGGGCTGTCTAACTATGGCTACACCTTC
CASSLNRGLSNYGYTF
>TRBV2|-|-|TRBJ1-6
TGTGCCAGCAGTCCCGGGGTCACCCTTTCACCCCTCCACTTT
CASSPGVTLSPLHF
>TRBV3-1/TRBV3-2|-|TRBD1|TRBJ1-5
TGTGCCAGAAAACCGGGACAGCTTAAAACACAGCCCCAGCATTTT
CARKPGQLKTQPQHF
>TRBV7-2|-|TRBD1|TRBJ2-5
TGTGCCAGCAGCCCGGGACAGGGAATTGGGAAGACCCAGTACTTC
CASSPGQGIGKTQYF
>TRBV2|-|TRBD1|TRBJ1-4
TGTGCCAGCCGGGACAGGGGGAAGGGAGGTGGTGAAAAACTGTTTTTT
CASRDRGKGGGEKLFF
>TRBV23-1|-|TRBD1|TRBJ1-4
TGCGCCAGCAGTCAAGCCCCCGGGACAGGGCTTACTATCTTTAATGAAAAACTGTTTTTT
CASSQAPGTGLTIFNEKLFF
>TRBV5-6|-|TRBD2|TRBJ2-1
TGTGCCAGCAGCCAAGAGCGGGGGGGTGACTACAATGAGCAGTTCTTC
CASSQERGGDYNEQFF
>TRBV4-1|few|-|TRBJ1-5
TGCGCCAGCAGCCAATACGCGGGGGTCCCTCAGCCCCAGCATTTT
CASSQYAGVPQPQHF
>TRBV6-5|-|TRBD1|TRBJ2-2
TGTGCCAGCAAGAGAGACAGGGGATCAGCCGGGGAGCTGTTTTTT
CASKRDRGSAGELFF
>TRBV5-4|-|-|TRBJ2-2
TGTGCCAGCAGCTTGGCGGGCAGGGGGGCCACCGGGGAGCTGTTTTTT
CASSLAGRGATGELFF
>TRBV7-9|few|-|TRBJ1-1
TGTGCCAGCAGCTATTATACCAGATTAAATGAAGCTTTCTTT
CASSYYTRLNEAFF
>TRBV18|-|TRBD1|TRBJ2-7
TGTGCCAGCTCACCGTCAGGGGGCTACGAGCAGTACTTC
CASSPSGGYEQYF
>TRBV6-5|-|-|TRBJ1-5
TGTGCCAGCAACCCGACAGTAAATCAGCCCCAGCATTTT
CASNPTVNQPQHF
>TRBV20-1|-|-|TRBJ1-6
TGCAGTGCTAGTCAGTCTCCAACAGGGTATAATTCACCCCTCCACTTT
CSASQSPTGYNSPLHF
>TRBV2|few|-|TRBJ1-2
TGTGCCAGCAGTGAGGATCAGGGCTATGGCTACACCTTC
CASSEDQGYGYTF
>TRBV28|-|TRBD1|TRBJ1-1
TGTGCTTCCCGGGGACAGGGGTTCCAGTGGGCTTTCTTT
CASRGQGFQWAFF
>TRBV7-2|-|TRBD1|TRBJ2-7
TGTGCCAGCCAGCTGACAGGGGCCCCCTACGAGCAGTACTTC
CASQLTGAPYEQYF
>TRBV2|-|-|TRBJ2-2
TGTGCCACCGCGACTATCCACAACTTAAACACCGGGGAGCTGTTTTTT
CATATIHNLNTGELFF
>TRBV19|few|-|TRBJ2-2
TGTGCCAGTAGTATTTCCTGGGTAGGCCTAGCGAACACCGGGGAGCTGTTTTTT
CASSISWVGLANTGELFF
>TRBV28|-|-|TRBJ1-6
TGTGCCAGCAGGGAGGTACCTAATTCACCCCTCCACTTT
CASREVPNSPLHF
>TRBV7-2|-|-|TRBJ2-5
TGTGCCAGCAGCTTATTGGGCCCGCGACGAGAGACCCAGTACTTC
CASSLLGPRRETQYF
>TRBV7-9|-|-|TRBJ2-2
TGTGCCAGCAGCCCGCCGGAGGGGGCGAGGGAGCTGTTTTTT
CASSPPEGARELFF
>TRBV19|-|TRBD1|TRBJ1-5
TGTGCCAGTAGTATAAGGGCGGGACAGGGGGCAGGGCAGCCCCAGCATTTT
CASSIRAGQGAGQPQHF
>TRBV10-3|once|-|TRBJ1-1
TGTGCCATCAGTCTGGGCCTTGGGGGGAGAGACACTGAAGCTTTCTTT
CAISLGLGGRDTEAFF
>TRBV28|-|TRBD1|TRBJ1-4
TGTGCCAGCGGGACAGAGTGGAGGGAAAAACTGTTTTTT
CASGTEWREKLFF